A selection of T cell receptor beta chains follows, all from one sample in a study of blood T cell repertoires in COVID-19. Libraries were prepared by immunoSEQ multiplex PCR; TCRdb keeps only in-frame clonotypes and omits some of them. The sample holds around 170,000 clones, about four fifths seen once. Sequenced: peripheral blood. Every receptor here comes from a man aged 18 to 35 with active or convalescent COVID-19. Both conserved end residues are part of each CDR3. D genes are given only for firm matches. Where a row states a size, it is once, few, many or the class of an expanded clone; other rows omit it.

J gene: TRBJ2-3
D gene: -
V gene: TRBV5-3
clone size: -
CDR3 DNA: TGTGCCAGAAGCTTCAAAATAGATACGCAGTATTTT
CDR3 protein: CARSFKIDTQYF

J gene: TRBJ2-5
D gene: -
V gene: TRBV7-7
clone size: -
CDR3 DNA: TGTGCCAGCAGCCCAGACATCGGAGAGACCCAGTACTTC
CDR3 protein: CASSPDIGETQYF

J gene: TRBJ1-3
D gene: -
V gene: TRBV12-3/TRBV12-4
clone size: few
CDR3 DNA: TGTGCCAGCGCCCCGGTATCCGGAAACACCATATATTTT
CDR3 protein: CASAPVSGNTIYF

J gene: TRBJ2-3
D gene: -
V gene: TRBV5-4
clone size: -
CDR3 DNA: TGTGCCAGCTCCGAGGGGGGGGGCCGAACAGATACGCAGTATTTT
CDR3 protein: CASSEGGGRTDTQYF

J gene: TRBJ1-1
D gene: TRBD1
V gene: TRBV6-4
clone size: -
CDR3 DNA: TGTGCCAGCAGTAGACAGGGGAACACTGAAGCTTTCTTT
CDR3 protein: CASSRQGNTEAFF

J gene: TRBJ2-7
D gene: TRBD1
V gene: TRBV11-2
clone size: -
CDR3 DNA: TGTGCCAGCAGCGCCTCTCGGACAGGGTCCGGCGAGCAGTACTTC
CDR3 protein: CASSASRTGSGEQYF

J gene: TRBJ2-3
D gene: TRBD2
V gene: TRBV24-1
clone size: -
CDR3 DNA: TGTGCCACCAGTACAAGGAGCGGGGCCCAAGATACGCAGTATTTT
CDR3 protein: CATSTRSGAQDTQYF

J gene: TRBJ1-4
D gene: -
V gene: TRBV19
clone size: -
CDR3 DNA: TGTGCCAGTACTACAGGTGCAACTAATGAAAAACTGTTTTTT
CDR3 protein: CASTTGATNEKLFF

J gene: TRBJ1-2
D gene: -
V gene: TRBV30
clone size: -
CDR3 DNA: TGTGCCTGGAGGGACAGCTTCGACTATGGCTACACCTTC
CDR3 protein: CAWRDSFDYGYTF

J gene: TRBJ2-7
D gene: TRBD2
V gene: TRBV27
clone size: -
CDR3 DNA: TGTGCCAGCAGTTTCTCAGTCCCTGGACTAGCGGGGGGGAGCTCCTACGAGCAGTACTTC
CDR3 protein: CASSFSVPGLAGGSSYEQYF

J gene: TRBJ1-1
D gene: TRBD1
V gene: TRBV2
clone size: once
CDR3 DNA: TGTGCCAGCAGCGCTCCGGGACAGGGAGACACTGAAGCTTTCTTT
CDR3 protein: CASSAPGQGDTEAFF

J gene: TRBJ2-5
D gene: TRBD2
V gene: TRBV4-1
clone size: -
CDR3 DNA: TGCGCCAGCAGCCAAGCCAGGGGTCGGACTAGCCGGGTGCAAGAGACCCAGTACTTC
CDR3 protein: CASSQARGRTSRVQETQYF

J gene: TRBJ1-3
D gene: -
V gene: TRBV2
clone size: few
CDR3 DNA: TGTGCCAGCACGCCGGGAGGGCCGATCTCTGGAAACACCATATATTTT
CDR3 protein: CASTPGGPISGNTIYF

J gene: TRBJ1-5
D gene: TRBD1
V gene: TRBV19
clone size: -
CDR3 DNA: TGTGCCAGTAGTGGGACAGGGTCTGGCAATCAGCCCCAGCATTTT
CDR3 protein: CASSGTGSGNQPQHF

J gene: TRBJ1-1
D gene: TRBD1
V gene: TRBV18
clone size: -
CDR3 DNA: TGTGCCAGCTCATCCTCGGGACAGGGGGGGGCTGAAGCTTTCTTT
CDR3 protein: CASSSSGQGGAEAFF

J gene: TRBJ2-3
D gene: TRBD2
V gene: TRBV5-5
clone size: few
CDR3 DNA: TGTGCCAGCAGCCTTAGCGGGGGGGGTAGCACAGATACGCAGTATTTT
CDR3 protein: CASSLSGGGSTDTQYF

J gene: TRBJ2-3
D gene: TRBD2
V gene: TRBV28
clone size: -
CDR3 DNA: TGTGCCAGCAGTTCTTGGACTAGAAAGGGCACAGATACGCAGTATTTT
CDR3 protein: CASSSWTRKGTDTQYF

J gene: TRBJ1-1
D gene: -
V gene: TRBV2
clone size: once
CDR3 DNA: TGTGCCAGCAGTGAAGGTAGCGGGAGAGTGAACACTGAAGCTTTCTTT
CDR3 protein: CASSEGSGRVNTEAFF

J gene: TRBJ1-2
D gene: -
V gene: TRBV6-5
clone size: -
CDR3 DNA: TGTGCCAGCAGTACCCATGCACAGGGTAACTATGGCTACACCTTC
CDR3 protein: CASSTHAQGNYGYTF

J gene: TRBJ2-7
D gene: -
V gene: TRBV4-2
clone size: once
CDR3 DNA: TGTGCCAGCAGCCAAGGGGGGCGAGGGCCCGACTACGAGCAGTACTTC
CDR3 protein: CASSQGGRGPDYEQYF

J gene: TRBJ1-6
D gene: -
V gene: TRBV21-1
clone size: -
CDR3 DNA: TGTGCCAGCAGCCTATCCGGGACTCTTCTAAACTTT
CDR3 protein: CASSLSGTLLNF

J gene: TRBJ2-7
D gene: TRBD2
V gene: TRBV2
clone size: -
CDR3 DNA: TGTGCCAGCAAGGGAGGGTATAATTCCTACGAGCAGTACTTC
CDR3 protein: CASKGGYNSYEQYF

J gene: TRBJ1-2
D gene: -
V gene: TRBV6-5
clone size: -
CDR3 DNA: TGTGCCAGCAGTCTCCATACTCAGGGAAAAAGTGGCTACACCTTC
CDR3 protein: CASSLHTQGKSGYTF

J gene: TRBJ2-3
D gene: -
V gene: TRBV30
clone size: -
CDR3 DNA: TGTGCCTGGAGTGTACAGCCCCCCGACCGGCAAGCGGGACAAGGCCCTGCCGATACGCAGTATTTT
CDR3 protein: CAWSVQPPDRQAGQGPADTQYF

J gene: TRBJ1-4
D gene: TRBD1
V gene: TRBV6-6
clone size: -
CDR3 DNA: TGTGCCAGCAGTTACAGGGGGCGCGAAAAACTGTTTTTT
CDR3 protein: CASSYRGREKLFF

J gene: TRBJ2-7
D gene: -
V gene: TRBV3-1/TRBV3-2
clone size: -
CDR3 DNA: TGTGCCAGCAGCCAAACCCGGAGAGAGCAGTACTTC
CDR3 protein: CASSQTRREQYF

J gene: TRBJ2-1
D gene: -
V gene: TRBV19
clone size: -
CDR3 DNA: TGTGCCAGTAGTAACCGGGATGTTGGCAATGAGCAGTTCTTC
CDR3 protein: CASSNRDVGNEQFF

J gene: TRBJ2-2
D gene: TRBD2
V gene: TRBV19
clone size: -
CDR3 DNA: TGTGCCAGTAGTATTTATTCGACTAGCGGTAACACCGGGGAGCTGTTTTTT
CDR3 protein: CASSIYSTSGNTGELFF

J gene: TRBJ2-1
D gene: TRBD1
V gene: TRBV3-1/TRBV3-2
clone size: -
CDR3 DNA: TGTGCCAGCAGGGGTACCGGGACAGGGGCGTACAATGAGCAGTTCTTC
CDR3 protein: CASRGTGTGAYNEQFF

J gene: TRBJ2-7
D gene: -
V gene: TRBV6-2/TRBV6-3
clone size: -
CDR3 DNA: TGTGCCAGCAGTTTGTATCCGTACGAGCAGTACTTC
CDR3 protein: CASSLYPYEQYF

J gene: TRBJ2-1
D gene: -
V gene: TRBV4-3
clone size: once
CDR3 DNA: TGCGCCAGCAGCCAAGAAAGTCGAGACTACCAGTTCTTC
CDR3 protein: CASSQESRDYQFF

J gene: TRBJ1-2
D gene: -
V gene: TRBV4-1
clone size: -
CDR3 DNA: TGCGCCAGCAGCTTGTCAGGGGCGCTTGATGGCTACACCTTC
CDR3 protein: CASSLSGALDGYTF

J gene: TRBJ1-2
D gene: TRBD1
V gene: TRBV4-2
clone size: -
CDR3 DNA: TGTGCCAGCAGTGACAGGGGCCGGATGGACTATGGCTACACCTTC
CDR3 protein: CASSDRGRMDYGYTF